This TCR beta chain derives from a study of cytomegalovirus exposure and HLA in healthy donors. The primer mix had 60 Vbeta and 13 Jbeta primers. Libraries were prepared by immunoSEQ multiplex PCR; TCRdb keeps only in-frame clonotypes and omits some of them. The sample yields over 100,000 clones, 60% to 80% seen once. Germline V CDR1 and CDR2: SGHTA, FQGNSA. Trimming took off 5 bases at V and 10 bases at J, with 14 bases between the two ends. This CDR3 has 12 residues. The clonotype comes from a female donor in good health and CMV-seronegative. The sample taken for sequencing was PBMCs. This chain joins TRBV7-2 and TRBJ1-1; D is unclear. This CDR3 is CASSPLEALAFF. In nucleotides, the CDR3 is TGTGCCAGCAGCCCCCTGGAGGCGCTAGCTTTCTTT.